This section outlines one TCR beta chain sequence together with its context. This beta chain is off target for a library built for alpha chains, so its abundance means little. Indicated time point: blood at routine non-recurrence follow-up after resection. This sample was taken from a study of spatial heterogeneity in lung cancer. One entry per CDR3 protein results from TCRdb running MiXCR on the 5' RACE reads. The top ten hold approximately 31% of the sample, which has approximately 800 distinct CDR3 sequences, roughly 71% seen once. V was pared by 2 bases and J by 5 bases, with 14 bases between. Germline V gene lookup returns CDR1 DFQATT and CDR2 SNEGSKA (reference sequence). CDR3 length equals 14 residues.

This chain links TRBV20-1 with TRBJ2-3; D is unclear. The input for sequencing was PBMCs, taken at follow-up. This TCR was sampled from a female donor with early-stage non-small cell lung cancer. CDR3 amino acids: CSARSASSRDTQYF. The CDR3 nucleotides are TGCAGTGCTAGAAGCGCCTCGAGTAGAGATACGCAGTATTTT.